The clone carrying this T cell receptor (beta chain) counts as large by frequency. Its antigen is undetermined. This record comes from a study of T cell clusters in autoimmune cytopenias. Findings and caveats of the study: No cluster-lack signature appeared between secondary cytopenia and chronic lymphocytic leukemia patients, apparently due to lymphoma masking.

TRB rearrangements were amplified by touch-down multiplex PCR with mixed TRB-A/B primers. TCRdb reprocessed the multiplex PCR reads and keeps a single row for each CDR3 protein, giving no DNA. Its clone listing holds some 310 distinct CDR3 sequences. Roughly 38,000 genome equivalents of blood DNA were amplified for TRB. The data also belong to a second study, concerning T cell repertoires in aging, cancer and after chemotherapy. That investigation notes: Healthy donors lost TCR diversity with age mainly through richness, cancer patients through richness and evenness.

The specimen was peripheral blood. This receptor was taken from a human donor with an autoimmune cytopenia or autoimmune hepatitis (not recorded which).

CDR3 protein: CASSLDSGLREQFF. V is TRBV5-1 and J is TRBJ2-1. The CDR3 covers 14 residues. Germline-derived CDR1 and CDR2 are SGHRS and YFSETQ.